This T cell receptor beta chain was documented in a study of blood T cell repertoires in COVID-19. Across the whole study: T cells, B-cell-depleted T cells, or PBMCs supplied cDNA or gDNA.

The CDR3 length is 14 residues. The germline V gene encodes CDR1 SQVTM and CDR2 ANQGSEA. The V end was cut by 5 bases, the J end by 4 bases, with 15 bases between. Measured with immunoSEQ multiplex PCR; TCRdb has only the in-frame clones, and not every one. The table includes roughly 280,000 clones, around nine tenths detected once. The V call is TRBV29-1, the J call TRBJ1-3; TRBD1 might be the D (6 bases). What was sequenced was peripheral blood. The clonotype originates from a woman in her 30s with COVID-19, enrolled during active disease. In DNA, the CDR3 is TGCAGCGTTCAATCAGGGGTACTCGGAAACACCATATATTTT. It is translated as CSVQSGVLGNTIYF.